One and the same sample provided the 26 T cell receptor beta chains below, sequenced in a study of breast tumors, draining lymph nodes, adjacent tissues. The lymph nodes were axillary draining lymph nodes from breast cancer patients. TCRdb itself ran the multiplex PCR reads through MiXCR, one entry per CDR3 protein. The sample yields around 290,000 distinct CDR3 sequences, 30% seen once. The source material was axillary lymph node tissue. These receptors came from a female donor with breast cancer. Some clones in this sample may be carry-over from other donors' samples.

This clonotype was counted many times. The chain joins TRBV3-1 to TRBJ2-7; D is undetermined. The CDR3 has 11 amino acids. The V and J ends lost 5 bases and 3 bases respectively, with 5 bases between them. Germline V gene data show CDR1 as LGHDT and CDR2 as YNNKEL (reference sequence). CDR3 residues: CASSVNYEQYF. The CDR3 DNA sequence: TGTGCCAGCAGCGTGAACTACGAGCAGTACTTC.

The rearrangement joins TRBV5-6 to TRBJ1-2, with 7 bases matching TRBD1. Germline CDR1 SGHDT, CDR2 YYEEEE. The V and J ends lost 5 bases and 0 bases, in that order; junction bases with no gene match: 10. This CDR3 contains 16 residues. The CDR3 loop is CASRIRQGNTNYGYTF. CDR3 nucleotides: TGTGCCAGCAGGATACGACAGGGAAACACTAACTATGGCTACACCTTC.

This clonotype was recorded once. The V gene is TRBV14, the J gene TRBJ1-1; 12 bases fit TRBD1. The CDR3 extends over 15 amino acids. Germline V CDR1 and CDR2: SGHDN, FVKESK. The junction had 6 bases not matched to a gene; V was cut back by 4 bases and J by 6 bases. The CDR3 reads CASSPLGQGASEAFF. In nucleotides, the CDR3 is TGTGCCAGCAGCCCACTGGGACAGGGGGCTTCTGAAGCTTTCTTT.

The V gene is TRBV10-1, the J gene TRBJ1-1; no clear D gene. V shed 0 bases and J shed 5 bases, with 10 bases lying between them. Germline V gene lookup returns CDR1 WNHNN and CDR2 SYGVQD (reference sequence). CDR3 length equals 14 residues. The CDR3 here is CASSESWGGTEAFF. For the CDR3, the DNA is TGCGCCAGCAGTGAGTCCTGGGGAGGGACTGAAGCTTTCTTT.

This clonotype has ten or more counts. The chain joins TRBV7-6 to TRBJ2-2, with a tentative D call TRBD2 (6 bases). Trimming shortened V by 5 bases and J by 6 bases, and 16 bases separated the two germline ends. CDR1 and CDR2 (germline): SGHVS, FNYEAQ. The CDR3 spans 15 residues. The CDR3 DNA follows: TGTGCCAGCAGCGCCCAGACTAGATGGGCCGGGGAGCTGTTTTTT. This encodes CASSAQTRWAGELFF.

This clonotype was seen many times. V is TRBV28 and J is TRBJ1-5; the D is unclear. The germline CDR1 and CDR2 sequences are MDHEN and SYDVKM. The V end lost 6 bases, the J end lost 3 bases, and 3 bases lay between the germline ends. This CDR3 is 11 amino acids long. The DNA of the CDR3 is TGTGCCAGCAGCTTCAATCAGCCCCAGCATTTT. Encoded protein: CASSFNQPQHF.

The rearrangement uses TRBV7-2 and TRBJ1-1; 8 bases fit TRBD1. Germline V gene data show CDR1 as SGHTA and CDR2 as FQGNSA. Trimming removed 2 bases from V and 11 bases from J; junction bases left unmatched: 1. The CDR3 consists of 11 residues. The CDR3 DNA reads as TGTGCCAGCAGCTTAAGACAGGGGGCTTTCTTT. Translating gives CASSLRQGAFF.

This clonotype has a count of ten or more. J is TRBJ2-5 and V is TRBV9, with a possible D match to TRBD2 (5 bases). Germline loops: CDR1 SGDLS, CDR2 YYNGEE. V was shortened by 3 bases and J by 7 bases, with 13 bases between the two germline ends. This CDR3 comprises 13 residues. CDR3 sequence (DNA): TGTGCCAGCAGCGAGGGTGGGAGCGGGACCCAGTACTTC. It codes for CASSEGGSGTQYF. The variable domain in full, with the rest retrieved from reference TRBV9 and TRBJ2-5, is DSGVTQTPKHLITATGQRVTLRCSPRSGDLSVYWYQQSLDQGLQFLIQYYNGEERAKGNILERFSAQQFPDLHSELNLSSLELGDSALYFCASSEGGSGTQYFGPGTRLLVL.

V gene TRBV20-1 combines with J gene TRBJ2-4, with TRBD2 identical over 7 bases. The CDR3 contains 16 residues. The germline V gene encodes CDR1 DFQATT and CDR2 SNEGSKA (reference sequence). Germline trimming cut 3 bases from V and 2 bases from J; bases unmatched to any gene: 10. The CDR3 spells CSASGPLAYPKNIQYF. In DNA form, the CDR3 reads TGCAGTGCTAGTGGCCCACTAGCGTACCCCAAAAACATTCAGTACTTC.

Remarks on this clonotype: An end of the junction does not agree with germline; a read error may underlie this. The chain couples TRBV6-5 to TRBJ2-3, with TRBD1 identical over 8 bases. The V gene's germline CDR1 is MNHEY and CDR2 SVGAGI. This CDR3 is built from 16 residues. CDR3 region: CASSYVPTGVTGTQYF. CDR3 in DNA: TGTGCCAGCAGTTACGTCCCGACAGGGGTGACAGGTACGCAGTATTTT.

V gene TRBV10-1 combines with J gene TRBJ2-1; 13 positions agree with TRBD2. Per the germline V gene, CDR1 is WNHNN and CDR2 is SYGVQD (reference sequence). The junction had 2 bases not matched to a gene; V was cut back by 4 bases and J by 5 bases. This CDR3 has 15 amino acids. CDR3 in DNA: TGCGCCAGCAGTGGGACTAGCGGGAGAAACAATGAGCAGTTCTTC. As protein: CASSGTSGRNNEQFF.

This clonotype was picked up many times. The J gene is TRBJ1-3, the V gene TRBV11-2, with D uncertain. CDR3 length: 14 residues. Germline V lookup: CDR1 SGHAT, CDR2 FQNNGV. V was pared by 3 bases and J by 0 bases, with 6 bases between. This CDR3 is CASSFQISGNTIYF. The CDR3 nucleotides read TGTGCCAGCAGCTTTCAGATCTCTGGAAACACCATATATTTT.

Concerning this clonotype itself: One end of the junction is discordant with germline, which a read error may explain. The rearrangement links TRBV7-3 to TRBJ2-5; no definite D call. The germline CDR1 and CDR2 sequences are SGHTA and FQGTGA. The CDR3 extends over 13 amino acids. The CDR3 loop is CASSSVVGETQYF. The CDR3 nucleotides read TGCGCCAGCAGCTCGGTAGTAGGGGAGACCCAGTACTTC.

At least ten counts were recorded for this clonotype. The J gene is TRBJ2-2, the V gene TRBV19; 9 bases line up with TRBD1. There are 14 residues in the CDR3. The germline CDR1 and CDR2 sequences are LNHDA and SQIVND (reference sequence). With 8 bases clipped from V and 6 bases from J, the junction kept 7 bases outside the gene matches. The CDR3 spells CASRRQGGSGELFF. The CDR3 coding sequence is TGTGCCAGTCGCAGACAGGGGGGGTCCGGGGAGCTGTTTTTT.

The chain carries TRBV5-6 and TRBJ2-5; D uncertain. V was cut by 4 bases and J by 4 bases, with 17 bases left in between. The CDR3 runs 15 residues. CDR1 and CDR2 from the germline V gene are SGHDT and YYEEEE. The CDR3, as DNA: TGTGCCAGCAGCCCCAGGACGGCACTCGCAGAGACCCAGTACTTC. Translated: CASSPRTALAETQYF. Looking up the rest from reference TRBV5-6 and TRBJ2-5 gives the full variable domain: DAGVTQSPTHLIKTRGQQVTLRCSPKSGHDTVSWYQQALGQGPQFIFQYYEEEERQRGNFPDRFSGHQFPNYSSELNVNALLLGDSALYLCASSPRTALAETQYFGPGTRLLVL.

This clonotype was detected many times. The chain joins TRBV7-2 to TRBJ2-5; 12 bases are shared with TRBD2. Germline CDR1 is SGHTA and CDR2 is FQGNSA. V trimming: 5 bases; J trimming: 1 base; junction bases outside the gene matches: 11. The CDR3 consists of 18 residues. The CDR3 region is CASSARLAGEVGQETQYF. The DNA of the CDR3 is TGTGCCAGCAGCGCACGACTAGCGGGAGAAGTCGGCCAAGAGACCCAGTACTTC.

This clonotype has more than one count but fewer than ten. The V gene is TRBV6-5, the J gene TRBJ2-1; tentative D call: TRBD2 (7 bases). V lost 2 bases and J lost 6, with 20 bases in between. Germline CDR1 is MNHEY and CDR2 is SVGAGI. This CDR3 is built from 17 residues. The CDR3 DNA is TGTGCCAGCAGTTACACTCGAGGGGGGGGAGTCCTCAATGAGCAGTTCTTC. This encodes CASSYTRGGGVLNEQFF.

In DNA, the CDR3 is TGTGCCAGCTCACCACCGGGACAGGGAGTGAACGAGCAGTACTTC. Amino acids: CASSPPGQGVNEQYF. V gene TRBV18 combines with J gene TRBJ2-7; 9 bases match TRBD1. Trimming removed 0 bases from V and 5 bases from J; junction bases left unmatched: 5. This CDR3 region has 15 residues. CDR1 KGHSH and CDR2 LQKENI come from the germline V gene. The full variable domain, completed using reference TRBV18 and TRBJ2-7, is NAGVMQNPRHLVRRRGQEARLRCSPMKGHSHVYWYRQLPEEGLKFMVYLQKENIIDESGMPKERFSAEFPKEGPSILRIQQVVRGDSAAYFCASSPPGQGVNEQYFGPGTRLTVT.

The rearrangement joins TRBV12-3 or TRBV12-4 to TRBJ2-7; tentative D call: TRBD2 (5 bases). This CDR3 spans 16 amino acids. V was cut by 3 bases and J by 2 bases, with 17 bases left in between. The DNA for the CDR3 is TGTGCCAGCAGTTTGAGGACTGGCGGGCCAACCTACGAGCAGTACTTC. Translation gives CASSLRTGGPTYEQYF.

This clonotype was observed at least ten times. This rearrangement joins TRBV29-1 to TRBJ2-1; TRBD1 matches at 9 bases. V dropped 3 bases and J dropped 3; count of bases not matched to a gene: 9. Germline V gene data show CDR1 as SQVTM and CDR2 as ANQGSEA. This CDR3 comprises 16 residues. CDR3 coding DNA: TGCAGCGTTGAGACCGGGACAGGGATTATCTACAATGAGCAGTTCTTC. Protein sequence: CSVETGTGIIYNEQFF.

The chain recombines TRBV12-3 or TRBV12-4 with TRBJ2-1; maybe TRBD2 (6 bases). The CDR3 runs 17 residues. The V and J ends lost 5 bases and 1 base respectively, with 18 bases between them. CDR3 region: CASSHVRELGSYNEQFF. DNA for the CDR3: TGTGCCAGCAGTCACGTACGGGAGTTGGGGTCCTACAATGAGCAGTTCTTC.

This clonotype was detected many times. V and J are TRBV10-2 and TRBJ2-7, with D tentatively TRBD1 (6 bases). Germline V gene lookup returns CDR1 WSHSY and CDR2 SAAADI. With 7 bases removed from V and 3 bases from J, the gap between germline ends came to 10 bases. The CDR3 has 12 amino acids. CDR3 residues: CASTGQNYEQYF. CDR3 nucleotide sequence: TGCGCCAGCACCGGACAGAACTACGAGCAGTACTTC.

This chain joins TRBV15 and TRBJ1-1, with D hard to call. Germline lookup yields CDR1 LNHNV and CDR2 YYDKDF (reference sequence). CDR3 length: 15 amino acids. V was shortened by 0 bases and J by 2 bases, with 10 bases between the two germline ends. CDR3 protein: CATSRDRLGNTEAFF. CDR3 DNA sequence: TGTGCCACCAGCAGAGATCGGTTGGGCAACACTGAAGCTTTCTTT.

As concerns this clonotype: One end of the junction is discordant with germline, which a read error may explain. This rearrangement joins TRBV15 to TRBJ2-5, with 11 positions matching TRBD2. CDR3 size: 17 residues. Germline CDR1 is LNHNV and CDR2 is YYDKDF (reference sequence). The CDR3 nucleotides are TGTGCCGCCAGCAGCTTGGGAACTAGCGGGGGACAAGAGACCCAGTACTTC. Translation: CAASSLGTSGGQETQYF.

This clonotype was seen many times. The chain's CDR3 is CASSDYRGGQETQYF. The DNA of the CDR3 is TGTGCCAGCAGTGATTACAGGGGAGGGCAAGAGACCCAGTACTTC. This chain links TRBV25-1 with TRBJ2-5; D could derive from TRBD1 or TRBD2 (7 bases each). This CDR3 spans 15 amino acids. From germline, CDR1 is MGHDK and CDR2 SYGVNS. The ends were cut back, 3 bases at V and 2 bases at J, with 13 bases in the middle. The complete variable domain, with remaining parts taken from reference TRBV25-1 and TRBJ2-5, reads EADIYQTPRYLVIGTGKKITLECSQTMGHDKMYWYQQDPGMELHLIHYSYGVNSTEKGDLSSESTVSRIRTEHFPLTLESARPSHTSQYLCASSDYRGGQETQYFGPGTRLLVL.

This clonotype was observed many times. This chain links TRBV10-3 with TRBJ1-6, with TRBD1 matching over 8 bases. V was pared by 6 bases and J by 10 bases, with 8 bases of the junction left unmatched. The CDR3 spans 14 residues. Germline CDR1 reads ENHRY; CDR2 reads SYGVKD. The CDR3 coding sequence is TGTGCCATCAGCCCCGGACAGGGAGGATCACCCCTCCACTTT. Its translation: CAISPGQGGSPLHF.